This TCR beta chain was obtained from a study of shared T cell receptors in the human thymus. Sequencing used immunoSEQ multiplex PCR; TCRdb keeps in-frame clones, though not all of them. The sample carries roughly 710,000 clones, approximately 83% recorded once. Trimming cost V 6 bases and J 9 bases, with 13 bases left between them. CDR3 length: 13 residues. Germline V gene data show CDR1 as SGHRS and CDR2 as YFSETQ. These data also featured in a second study, about human thymus T cells. This second study notes: The donors were infants in Finland with congenital heart defects, otherwise immunologically healthy. Thymic tissue was derived from resections collected during corrective heart surgery. Gene usage (both V and J) appeared biased in thymic and blood repertoires.

This TCR derives from a girl less than two years old with a congenital heart defect. The rearrangement uses TRBV5-1 and TRBJ1-6; D is uncertain. Sequenced input: thymocytes. CDR3: CASTPGNGSPLHF. The DNA of the CDR3 is TGCGCCAGCACCCCGGGGAACGGTTCACCCCTCCACTTT. Full variable domain (rest looked up from reference TRBV5-1 and TRBJ1-6): KAGVTQTPRYLIKTRGQQVTLSCSPISGHRSVSWYQQTPGQGLQFLFEYFSETQRNKGNFPGRFSGRQFSNSRSEMNVSTLELGDSALYLCASTPGNGSPLHFGNGTRLTVT.